Given below is one T cell receptor beta chain in context. This clonotype was seen a single time. The clone's antigen remains unknown. No base-level quality is on record; no much larger clone is a single base apart. This sample is drawn from a study of blood T cells in healthy people across ages (dated by TCRdb to 2013 to 2016). Regarding the study in general: In model experiments, roughly one uniquely barcoded TCR beta cDNA molecule per two T cells was captured by template switching. The study measured age-related changes in TCR beta repertoire diversity using deep sequencing normalized with unique cDNA molecular identifiers. Donors were grouped into four age groups: young (average roughly 16 years), middle-aged (roughly 40), aged (about 60) and long-lived (roughly 80). Donors of different ages were randomly distributed across sequencing lanes to avoid experimental bias. The study analyzed two additional independent replicas of 1 million unique cDNA reads from the same blood draw for two donors, one aged 18 to 29 and one aged 80 or older.

V gives up 4 bases and J gives up 1 base, and the segment between their germline ends measures 11 bases. The CDR3, from cysteine to phenylalanine, totals 15 residues. Just the 45-base CDR3 DNA is kept, in frame starting at base 1. The protocol used for the library was 5' RACE. TCRdb records Illumina HiSeq 2500 as the sequencer. A second about 6 to 11 cycle PCR used a sample-barcoded 5' primer and a J-beta primer mix. A unique molecular identifier was introduced onto each TCR beta cDNA molecule by a template-switch 5' adaptor carrying 12 random nucleotides. At least 2.5 million CDR3-containing paired-end reads were obtained from each sample. First-strand cDNA was synthesized from all RNA with the Mint cDNA synthesis kit, primed by a TRBC-specific oligonucleotide. After uracil-DNA glycosylase treatment, a first 18-cycle PCR used universal primers M1SS and BC2_uni_R on all cDNA. As for the authors' bioinformatics: Normalization of each sample was performed by random selection of 1 million high-quality reads, each carrying a distinct molecular identifier. Instead of being binned into consensus sequences, reads that shared molecular identifiers were thrown out. MiTCR, run with a Q25 quality threshold and the strictest error-elimination algorithm, handled CDR3 identification, clonotype clustering and error correction. A nonparametric unseen species model with Euler transformation was used to estimate a lower bound on total TCR beta diversity. Clones were called with MiXCR by TCRdb after fastp trimmed the public reads at Q25, and only in-frame beta chains were retained. A single entry per CDR3 protein holds the most common genes and DNA from its merged rows. These V and J calls are TCRdb output, not the study's own analysis. Across this sample there are about 1,000,000 distinct CDR3 sequences, with 45% seen only once. Clones ranked in the top ten supply approximately 19% of the sample.

Overall study results and their limits: Estimates of total diversity based on one million sequenced T cells were considered lower bounds and underestimates. Observed TCR beta diversity correlated strongly with the percentage of naive T cells measured by flow cytometry. Because profiling used bulk unsorted PBMCs, naive and antigen-experienced compartments could not be compared conclusively. Compared with the aged group, the long-lived group had more naive CD4+ T cells, fewer expanded clones and increased TCR diversity, a pattern suggesting age selection. Observed TCR beta diversity per million T cells fell roughly linearly with age, and a significant reduction was already apparent by age about 43. Because the CMV infection status of the donors was unknown, age-related changes in expanded clonotypes may potentially have been confounded.

Systemically healthy Caucasian individuals from Russia, approximately 39 in total and aged about 6 to 95 years, were included as donors. Roughly 10 milliliters of peripheral blood were collected from each donor into EDTA-treated Vacutainer tubes. Ficoll-Paque density-gradient centrifugation was used to isolate PBMCs, with at least 6.5 million per sample. Trizol reagent was used to extract total RNA from the PBMCs, yielding at least 5 micrograms per sample. Naive CD45RAhigh/CD27high T cell percentages were measured by flow cytometry on a PBMC aliquot from every donor. The chain couples TRBV12-3 or TRBV12-4 to TRBJ2-1, with the D gene not confidently named. The receptor comes from a woman aged 55 to 70 in good health. Sequencing input: blood. The encoded CDR3 is CASSYGPLSYNEQFF. Here is the DNA: TGTGCCAGCAGTTACGGTCCCCTTTCCTACAATGAGCAGTTCTTC.